These T cell receptor beta chains were read from a single sample in a study of blood T cell repertoires in COVID-19. Produced via immunoSEQ multiplex PCR; TCRdb's table is partial and in-frame only. The sample consists of 150,000 or so clones, less than 90% of them appearing once. The sample comprised PBMCs or T cells enriched from blood (not recorded which). The receptors were sampled from a woman in her fifties or sixties who had recovered from COVID-19. The CDR3 runs from the conserved cysteine through the conserved F or W. D genes are given only for firm matches. Part of the rows lack a size; the others show once, few, many or a class for expanded clones.

J gene: TRBJ1-1; V gene: TRBV28; D gene: TRBD1; clone size: .; CDR3 protein: CANDQTGGAEAFF; CDR3 DNA: TGTGCCAACGACCAAACAGGGGGCGCTGAAGCTTTCTTT
J gene: TRBJ1-6; V gene: TRBV19; D gene: TRBD1; clone size: .; CDR3 protein: CASTLDRVGSPLHF; CDR3 DNA: TGTGCCAGTACCCTGGACAGGGTTGGATCACCCCTCCACTTT
J gene: TRBJ2-7; V gene: TRBV6-5; D gene: TRBD1; clone size: .; CDR3 protein: CASSYVQGASYEQYF; CDR3 DNA: TGTGCCAGCAGTTACGTCCAGGGGGCCTCCTACGAGCAGTACTTC
J gene: TRBJ1-2; V gene: TRBV28; D gene: TRBD1; clone size: .; CDR3 protein: CASSWTGLTNYGYTF; CDR3 DNA: TGTGCCAGCAGTTGGACAGGCCTTACTAACTATGGCTACACCTTC
J gene: TRBJ1-4; V gene: TRBV30; D gene: TRBD1; clone size: .; CDR3 protein: CAWSVGQKQLGSEKLFF; CDR3 DNA: TGTGCCTGGAGTGTGGGACAGAAACAACTGGGGAGTGAAAAACTGTTTTTT
J gene: TRBJ2-7; V gene: TRBV12-3/TRBV12-4; D gene: .; clone size: .; CDR3 protein: CASRRTAVGEQYF; CDR3 DNA: TGTGCCAGCAGGAGGACAGCGGTAGGGGAGCAGTACTTC
J gene: TRBJ1-2; V gene: TRBV2; D gene: .; clone size: .; CDR3 protein: CASEDPGSRYTF; CDR3 DNA: TGTGCCAGCGAGGACCCCGGGAGTCGCTACACCTTC
J gene: TRBJ2-3; V gene: TRBV7-9; D gene: TRBD2; clone size: .; CDR3 protein: CASSVRLAGVFPDTQYF; CDR3 DNA: TGTGCCAGCAGCGTCCGACTAGCGGGAGTTTTTCCAGATACGCAGTATTTT
J gene: TRBJ1-1; V gene: TRBV2; D gene: .; clone size: .; CDR3 protein: CASSENRVGTEAFF; CDR3 DNA: TGTGCCAGCAGTGAGAACAGGGTAGGCACTGAAGCTTTCTTT
J gene: TRBJ1-6; V gene: TRBV3-1/TRBV3-2; D gene: TRBD1; clone size: .; CDR3 protein: CASSLRTGGSPLHF; CDR3 DNA: TGTGCCAGCAGCCTCCGGACAGGGGGTTCACCCCTCCACTTT
J gene: TRBJ2-7; V gene: TRBV30; D gene: TRBD2; clone size: .; CDR3 protein: CAWALAGSYEQYF; CDR3 DNA: TGTGCCTGGGCGCTAGCGGGAAGCTACGAGCAGTACTTC
J gene: TRBJ2-3; V gene: TRBV7-3; D gene: TRBD1; clone size: .; CDR3 protein: CASSLTSGTGGADTQYF; CDR3 DNA: TGTGCCAGCAGCTTAACGTCAGGGACAGGGGGCGCAGATACGCAGTATTTT
J gene: TRBJ1-5; V gene: TRBV7-8; D gene: .; clone size: .; CDR3 protein: CASSLDMRRENSNQPQHF; CDR3 DNA: TGTGCCAGCAGCTTAGACATGAGGCGAGAGAATAGCAATCAGCCCCAGCATTTT
J gene: TRBJ1-1; V gene: TRBV11-2; D gene: .; clone size: .; CDR3 protein: CASSLVLSEAFF; CDR3 DNA: TGTGCCAGCAGCTTAGTCCTTTCTGAAGCTTTCTTT
J gene: TRBJ2-3; V gene: TRBV7-8; D gene: TRBD1; clone size: .; CDR3 protein: CASSSTGALTQYF; CDR3 DNA: TGTGCCAGCAGCTCAACAGGGGCACTTACGCAGTATTTT
J gene: TRBJ2-7; V gene: TRBV7-2; D gene: .; clone size: .; CDR3 protein: CASSLGLASYEQYF; CDR3 DNA: TGTGCCAGCAGCTTAGGGCTAGCAAGCTACGAGCAGTACTTC
J gene: TRBJ1-5; V gene: TRBV21-1; D gene: .; clone size: .; CDR3 protein: CASSKAQGAFAGNQPQHF; CDR3 DNA: TGTGCCAGCAGCAAAGCGCAGGGGGCGTTTGCCGGCAATCAGCCCCAGCATTTT
J gene: TRBJ2-7; V gene: TRBV7-9; D gene: .; clone size: .; CDR3 protein: CASGPIYEQYF; CDR3 DNA: TGTGCCAGCGGCCCGATTTACGAGCAGTACTTC
J gene: TRBJ2-3; V gene: TRBV4-2; D gene: TRBD1; clone size: .; CDR3 protein: CASSQPGQGLGADTQYF; CDR3 DNA: TGTGCCAGCAGCCAGCCGGGACAGGGTTTGGGTGCAGATACGCAGTATTTT
J gene: TRBJ1-3; V gene: TRBV19; D gene: TRBD1; clone size: .; CDR3 protein: CASSMIAGGTGNTIYF; CDR3 DNA: TGTGCCAGTAGTATGATAGCAGGGGGCACTGGAAACACCATATATTTT
J gene: TRBJ2-7; V gene: TRBV11-3; D gene: .; clone size: .; CDR3 protein: CASEPGLRTEGTYEQYF; CDR3 DNA: TGTGCCAGCGAACCGGGACTGAGGACCGAAGGAACCTACGAGCAGTACTTC
J gene: TRBJ2-2; V gene: TRBV19; D gene: TRBD1; clone size: .; CDR3 protein: CASAGTGYSGELFF; CDR3 DNA: TGTGCCAGCGCCGGGACAGGGTATTCCGGGGAGCTGTTTTTT
J gene: TRBJ2-7; V gene: TRBV3-1/TRBV3-2; D gene: .; clone size: .; CDR3 protein: CASSQVAGFYEQYF; CDR3 DNA: TGTGCCAGCAGCCAAGTAGCCGGTTTCTACGAGCAGTACTTC
J gene: TRBJ1-5; V gene: TRBV5-5; D gene: TRBD1; clone size: .; CDR3 protein: CASSKTGNQPQHF; CDR3 DNA: TGTGCCAGCAGCAAGACAGGGAATCAGCCCCAGCATTTT
J gene: TRBJ2-5; V gene: TRBV7-9; D gene: .; clone size: few; CDR3 protein: CASSLFSGYETQYF; CDR3 DNA: TGTGCCAGCAGCTTATTTTCGGGGTACGAGACCCAGTACTTC
J gene: TRBJ2-1; V gene: TRBV7-9; D gene: TRBD1; clone size: .; CDR3 protein: CASSIQGDEQFF; CDR3 DNA: TGTGCCAGCAGTATACAGGGGGATGAGCAGTTCTTC
J gene: TRBJ2-1; V gene: TRBV19; D gene: TRBD1; clone size: .; CDR3 protein: CASSQITATGGNEQFF; CDR3 DNA: TGTGCCAGTAGCCAGATTACTGCGACAGGGGGCAATGAGCAGTTCTTC
J gene: TRBJ2-7; V gene: TRBV13; D gene: .; clone size: few; CDR3 protein: CASSLGRSFYEQYF; CDR3 DNA: TGTGCCAGCAGCTTAGGTAGAAGCTTCTACGAGCAGTACTTC
J gene: TRBJ1-4; V gene: TRBV24-1; D gene: TRBD1; clone size: .; CDR3 protein: CATSDSTGGGFLKLFF; CDR3 DNA: TGTGCCACCAGTGATTCGACAGGGGGCGGATTTTTGAAACTGTTTTTT
J gene: TRBJ2-1; V gene: TRBV11-3; D gene: .; clone size: .; CDR3 protein: CASSLVSGAGSYNEQFF; CDR3 DNA: TGTGCCAGCAGCTTAGTCTCAGGGGCAGGGTCCTACAATGAGCAGTTCTTC
J gene: TRBJ1-2; V gene: TRBV27; D gene: .; clone size: .; CDR3 protein: CASSLGQGTGYTF; CDR3 DNA: TGTGCCAGCAGTTTGGGCCAGGGGACTGGCTACACCTTC
J gene: TRBJ1-2; V gene: TRBV27; D gene: TRBD1; clone size: .; CDR3 protein: CASSPLPQGANYGYTF; CDR3 DNA: TGTGCCAGCAGTCCCCTCCCCCAGGGGGCTAACTATGGCTACACCTTC
J gene: TRBJ1-1; V gene: TRBV9; D gene: .; clone size: .; CDR3 protein: CASSYGRVTTEAFF; CDR3 DNA: TGTGCCAGCAGCTACGGGAGGGTGACCACTGAAGCTTTCTTT
J gene: TRBJ1-5; V gene: TRBV5-1; D gene: .; clone size: .; CDR3 protein: CASSLAPRGNSNQPQHF; CDR3 DNA: TGCGCCAGCAGCTTGGCCCCGAGGGGGAATAGCAATCAGCCCCAGCATTTT
J gene: TRBJ1-1; V gene: TRBV5-4; D gene: .; clone size: once; CDR3 protein: CASSLFGLNTEAFF; CDR3 DNA: TGTGCCAGCAGCTTATTTGGGCTGAACACTGAAGCTTTCTTT
J gene: TRBJ1-6; V gene: TRBV7-8; D gene: .; clone size: .; CDR3 protein: CASSLRKGRLGPLHF; CDR3 DNA: TGTGCCAGCAGCTTAAGGAAAGGGAGACTGGGACCCCTCCACTTT
J gene: TRBJ1-6; V gene: TRBV6-5; D gene: .; clone size: .; CDR3 protein: CASTRAQSNSPLHF; CDR3 DNA: TGTGCCAGCACCAGAGCACAGTCGAATTCACCCCTCCACTTT
J gene: TRBJ2-3; V gene: TRBV5-1; D gene: .; clone size: .; CDR3 protein: CASSLSGQPDTQYF; CDR3 DNA: TGCGCCAGCAGCTTGTCCGGACAGCCAGATACGCAGTATTTT
J gene: TRBJ2-7; V gene: TRBV6-5; D gene: TRBD1; clone size: .; CDR3 protein: CASSYSRRDRTYEQYF; CDR3 DNA: TGTGCCAGCAGTTACTCGAGAAGGGACAGGACCTACGAGCAGTACTTC
J gene: TRBJ1-6; V gene: TRBV30; D gene: .; clone size: .; CDR3 protein: CACRGSSSYNSPLHF; CDR3 DNA: TGTGCCTGCAGGGGCTCTAGCTCCTATAATTCACCCCTCCACTTT
J gene: TRBJ2-7; V gene: TRBV12-5; D gene: .; clone size: .; CDR3 protein: CASGLVLRQEACEQYF; CDR3 DNA: TGTGCTAGTGGTTTGGTACTTAGACAGGAAGCGTGTGAGCAGTACTTC
J gene: TRBJ1-5; V gene: TRBV6-1; D gene: .; clone size: .; CDR3 protein: CASSEAAVNQPQHF; CDR3 DNA: TGTGCCAGCAGTGAAGCGGCCGTGAATCAGCCCCAGCATTTT
J gene: TRBJ1-1; V gene: TRBV19; D gene: .; clone size: .; CDR3 protein: CASSMGTLNTEAFF; CDR3 DNA: TGTGCCAGTAGTATGGGCACCTTGAACACTGAAGCTTTCTTT
J gene: TRBJ2-2; V gene: TRBV2; D gene: .; clone size: .; CDR3 protein: CASSYTQTGELFF; CDR3 DNA: TGTGCCAGCAGTTATACTCAAACCGGGGAGCTGTTTTTT
J gene: TRBJ1-1; V gene: TRBV5-6; D gene: .; clone size: .; CDR3 protein: CASSRFVGGNTEAFF; CDR3 DNA: TGTGCCAGCAGCCGGTTCGTGGGAGGGAACACTGAAGCTTTCTTT
J gene: TRBJ2-7; V gene: TRBV5-4; D gene: TRBD2; clone size: .; CDR3 protein: CASRLAGAGEQYF; CDR3 DNA: TGTGCCAGCAGGCTAGCGGGAGCCGGAGAGCAGTACTTC
J gene: TRBJ2-3; V gene: TRBV9; D gene: TRBD2; clone size: .; CDR3 protein: CASSANRGGIDTQYF; CDR3 DNA: TGTGCCAGCAGCGCCAACCGGGGGGGGATAGATACGCAGTATTTT
J gene: TRBJ2-1; V gene: TRBV3-1/TRBV3-2; D gene: .; clone size: .; CDR3 protein: CASSQDPSTYNEQFF; CDR3 DNA: TGTGCCAGCAGCCAAGATCCTAGTACCTACAATGAGCAGTTCTTC
J gene: TRBJ1-3; V gene: TRBV2; D gene: TRBD1; clone size: .; CDR3 protein: CAGKQGTSGNTIYF; CDR3 DNA: TGTGCCGGCAAACAGGGGACCTCTGGAAACACCATATATTTT
J gene: TRBJ2-2; V gene: TRBV12-3/TRBV12-4; D gene: TRBD1; clone size: .; CDR3 protein: CASRQGDTGELFF; CDR3 DNA: TGTGCCAGCAGACAGGGGGACACCGGGGAGCTGTTTTTT